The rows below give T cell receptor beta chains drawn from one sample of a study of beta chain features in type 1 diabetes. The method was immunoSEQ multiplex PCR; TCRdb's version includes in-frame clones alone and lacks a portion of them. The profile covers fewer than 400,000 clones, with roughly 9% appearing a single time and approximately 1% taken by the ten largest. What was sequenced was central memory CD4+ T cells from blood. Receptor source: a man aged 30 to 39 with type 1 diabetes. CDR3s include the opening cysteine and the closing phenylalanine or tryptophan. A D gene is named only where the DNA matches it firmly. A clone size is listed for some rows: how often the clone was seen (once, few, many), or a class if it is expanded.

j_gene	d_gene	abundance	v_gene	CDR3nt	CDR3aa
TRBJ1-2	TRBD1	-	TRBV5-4	TGTGCCAGCAGCTCAGGGGGACAGGGCTTGTTCTATGGCTACACCTTC	CASSSGGQGLFYGYTF
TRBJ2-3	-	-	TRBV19	TGTGCCAGTAGTATCGAGGCTAGCAGGGACACAGATACGCAGTATTTT	CASSIEASRDTDTQYF
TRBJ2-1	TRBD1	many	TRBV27	TGTGCCAGCAGTCAAGACAGGGGTTCCTACAATGAGCAGTTCTTC	CASSQDRGSYNEQFF
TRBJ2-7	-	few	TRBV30	TGTGCCTGGAGTGTAGCGGGTCGGTCCCCGTCCTACGAGCAGTACTTC	CAWSVAGRSPSYEQYF
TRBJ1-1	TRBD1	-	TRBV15	TGTGCCACCAGCGTAAACAGGGGGGGCACTGAAGCTTTCTTT	CATSVNRGGTEAFF
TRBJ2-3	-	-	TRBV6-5	TGTGCCACCCGCCCGGACACAGATACGCAGTATTTT	CATRPDTDTQYF
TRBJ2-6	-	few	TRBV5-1	TGCGCCAGCAGCTTGTCGGACTCTGGGGCCAACGTCCTGACTTTC	CASSLSDSGANVLTF
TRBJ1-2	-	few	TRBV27	TGTGCCAGCAGTTTAAAGCCGTTGGGTGTGGGTGGCTACACCTTC	CASSLKPLGVGGYTF
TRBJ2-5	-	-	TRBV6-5	TGTGCCAGCAGTTACTCGGGTCAGAAAGAGACCCAGTACTTC	CASSYSGQKETQYF
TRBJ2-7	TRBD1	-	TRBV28	TGTGCCAGCAGTTCCCAGGGGGCCTCCTACGAGCAGTACTTC	CASSSQGASYEQYF
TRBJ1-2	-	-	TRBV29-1	TGCAGCGTTGAAGAGCTGGGGGTTATTGGCGGCTACACCTTC	CSVEELGVIGGYTF
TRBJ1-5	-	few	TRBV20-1	TGCAGTGGGGGTGAGCCCCAGCATTTT	CSGGEPQHF
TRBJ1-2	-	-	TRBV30	TGTGCCTGGAGTGCGAACCCCAACTATGGCTACACCTTC	CAWSANPNYGYTF
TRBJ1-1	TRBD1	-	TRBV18	TGTGCCAGCTCACTCCAGGGGGCGGACTCTGAAGCTTTCTTT	CASSLQGADSEAFF
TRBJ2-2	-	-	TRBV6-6	TGTGCCAGCAGTTACAGGTCCGCGAACACCGGGGAGCTGTTTTTT	CASSYRSANTGELFF
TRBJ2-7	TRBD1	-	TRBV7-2	TGTGCCAGCAGCTTAGGACAGGGTCGCGAGCAGTACTTC	CASSLGQGREQYF
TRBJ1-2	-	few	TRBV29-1	TGCAGCGTTGAAGGAGCTTGGGGAGACGACTATGGCTACACCTTC	CSVEGAWGDDYGYTF
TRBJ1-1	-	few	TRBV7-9	TGTGCCAGCAGCTTAGCGGAAGACACTGAAGCTTTCTTT	CASSLAEDTEAFF
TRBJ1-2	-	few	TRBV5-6	TGTGCCAGCAGCCGCGGACAGCCCTCCTATGGCTACACCTTC	CASSRGQPSYGYTF
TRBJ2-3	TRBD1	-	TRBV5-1	TGCGCCAGCAGGGTTACGGGACAGAGCACAGATACGCAGTATTTT	CASRVTGQSTDTQYF
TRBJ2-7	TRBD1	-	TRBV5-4	TGTGCCAGCACCCTGAGCGGACAGGCCGCTGGAGAGCAGTACTTC	CASTLSGQAAGEQYF
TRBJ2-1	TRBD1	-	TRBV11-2	TGTGCCAGCAGCATCACCGGGACAGGGGTTTTCAATGAGCAGTTCTTC	CASSITGTGVFNEQFF
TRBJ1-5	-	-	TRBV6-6	TGTGCCAGCACACGGGGGAGGAATCAGCCCCAGCATTTT	CASTRGRNQPQHF
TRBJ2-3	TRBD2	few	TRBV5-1	TGCGCCAGCTGGAGCGGGGGGACTCCTACGAGCACAGATACGCAGTATTTT	CASWSGGTPTSTDTQYF
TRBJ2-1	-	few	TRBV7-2	TGTGCCAGCAGCTTAGATTCGGGGACTGAGCAGTTCTTC	CASSLDSGTEQFF
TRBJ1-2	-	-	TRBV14	TGTGCCAGCAGCCCTGCCAGGGTAGGGGGCTACACCTTC	CASSPARVGGYTF
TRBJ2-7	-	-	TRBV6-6	TGTGCCAGCAGCCCCGGGTACAAATCCTACGAGCAGTACTTC	CASSPGYKSYEQYF
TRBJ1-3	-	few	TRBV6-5	TGTGCCAGCGGGGCAGGGACTGGAAACACCATATATTTT	CASGAGTGNTIYF
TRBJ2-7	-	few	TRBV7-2	TGTGCCAGCAGCTCCTGGGACACCTTCTACGAGCAGTACTTC	CASSSWDTFYEQYF
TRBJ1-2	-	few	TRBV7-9	TGTGCCAGCAGCTCCCAAGGTACAGAATTCTATGGCTACACCTTC	CASSSQGTEFYGYTF
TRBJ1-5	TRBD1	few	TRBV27	TGTGCCAGCAGTCCCGGACAGGGGGCAAGTGGATCTCAGCCCCAGCATTTT	CASSPGQGASGSQPQHF
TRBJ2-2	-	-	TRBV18	TGTGCCAGCTCTCCCATTGATATCGGAAACACCGGGGAGCTGTTTTTT	CASSPIDIGNTGELFF
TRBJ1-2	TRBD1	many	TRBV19	TGTGCCAGTAGCCCGGACAGGGGTGGCGGCTACACCTTC	CASSPDRGGGYTF
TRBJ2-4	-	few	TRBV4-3	TGCGCCAGCAGCCAGTCTCCGACACTAGCCAAAAACATTCAGTACTTC	CASSQSPTLAKNIQYF
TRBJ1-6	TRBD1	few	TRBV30	TGTGCCTGGACCCTCGACAGGGAGAATTCACCCCTCCACTTT	CAWTLDRENSPLHF
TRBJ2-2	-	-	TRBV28	TGTGCCAGCAGTTTCGTAGCCCACGACGGAACCGGGGAGCTGTTTTTT	CASSFVAHDGTGELFF
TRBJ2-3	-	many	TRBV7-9	TGTGCCAGCAGCGGACGGGTTACTCCAAGCGGCACAGATACGCAGTATTTT	CASSGRVTPSGTDTQYF
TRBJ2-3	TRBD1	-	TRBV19	TGTGCCAGTCGGACAGGGATTAGCACAGATACGCAGTATTTT	CASRTGISTDTQYF